This TCR beta chain was captured in a study of blood T cell repertoires in COVID-19. Study-level background: The United States, Italy and Spain provided the acute and convalescent COVID-19 samples. T cells, B-cell-depleted T cells, or PBMCs supplied cDNA or gDNA.

The table lists this clone with a count of one. TCRdb's table, derived via immunoSEQ multiplex PCR, lists solely in-frame clones and lacks some. The sample records about 270,000 clones, around four fifths being singletons. The CDR3 has 14 residues. CDR1 is SNHLY, CDR2 FYNNEI, per germline. After removal of 8 bases from V and 9 bases from J, the junction contained 8 bases not matched to a gene. The chain employs TRBV2 and TRBJ1-5; 12 bases line up with TRBD1. The clonotype originates from a woman aged 45-59 years with active or convalescent COVID-19. Specimen: peripheral blood. The CDR3 protein is CASGDRGQMSPQHF. CDR3 DNA sequence: TGTGCCAGCGGGGACAGGGGGCAGATGTCGCCCCAGCATTTT.